The sequence of this T cell receptor (beta chain) was determined in a study of T cell repertoires in cytomegalovirus infection. Study summary: Public TCR beta signatures indicated both CMV infection and matching HLA type. Points from the study as a whole: Frequencies of public TCR beta families were cumulated, and this identified carriers of CMV plus the relevant HLA. The ex vivo response showed dominance by HLA-C-restricted CMV-specific TCR beta clonotypes.

TCRdb fed the reads into MiXCR, producing one record per CDR3 protein. The sample lists around 300,000 distinct CDR3 sequences, less than 25% occurring once. Comments on this clonotype: Its target is unknown.

This CDR3 region has 15 residues. Germline V lookup: CDR1 SNHLY, CDR2 FYNNEI. The V and J ends lost 1 base and 5 bases, in that order; junction bases with no gene match: 8. The chain joins TRBV2 to TRBJ2-7; 7 nucleotides line up with TRBD1. The sequence was collected from a human donor in good health (CMV status not recorded). Some clones in this sample may be carry-over from other donors' samples. The source material was cultured PBMCs, sampled from culture after CMV antigen stimulation. In DNA form, the CDR3 reads TGTGCCAGCAGTGAAGTAAGGCAGGGGGAAGACGAGCAGTACGTC. Translating gives CASSEVRQGEDEQYV.